Below, 29 T cell receptor beta chains from the same sample are listed, as sequenced in a study of cytomegalovirus exposure and HLA in healthy donors. PCR primers comprised 60 Vbeta and 13 Jbeta primers. Method: immunoSEQ multiplex PCR; TCRdb's copy keeps in-frame clones and lacks some. The sample holds about 190,000 clones, around 83% seen once. The material sequenced was PBMCs. All receptors come from a man aged 40-49 years in good health and CMV-seropositive.

This chain links TRBV6-1 with TRBJ2-7, with 10 bases fitting TRBD2. Germline values: CDR1 MNHNS, CDR2 SASEGT. V shed 11 bases and J 3 bases; nucleotides not matched to a gene: 13. This CDR3 spans 15 amino acids. The CDR3 nucleotides read TGTGCCTATGGTCTAGCGGGAGTGGGGAGCTACGAGCAGTACTTC. It specifies CAYGLAGVGSYEQYF.

This rearrangement joins TRBV9 to TRBJ1-1, with a possible D match to TRBD1 (6 bases). Germline V CDR1 and CDR2: SGDLS, YYNGEE. V was shortened by 2 bases and J by 6 bases, with 11 bases between the two germline ends. CDR3 size: 13 residues. CDR3 in DNA: TGTGCCAGCAGCGTGATACAGGGTGCTGAAGCTTTCTTT. Its translation: CASSVIQGAEAFF.

This clone came up once. The chain couples TRBV15 to TRBJ2-1, with 8 bases fitting TRBD1. This CDR3 is 16 amino acids long. Germline-derived CDR1 and CDR2 are LNHNV and YYDKDF (reference sequence). V lost 5 bases and J lost 6; bases outside the gene matches: 12. The DNA for the CDR3 is TGTGCCACCAGCGGGCCCAGGACAGGGATAACCAATGAGCAGTTCTTC. Protein: CATSGPRTGITNEQFF.

V usage is TRBV19 and J usage is TRBJ2-2, with 8 nucleotides matching TRBD2. The CDR3 totals 15 residues. Germline loops: CDR1 LNHDA, CDR2 SQIVND (reference sequence). V trimming: 7 bases; J trimming: 4 bases; junction bases outside the gene matches: 8. The CDR3 loop is CASTASGGATGELFF. The CDR3 DNA reads TGTGCCAGTACCGCTTCGGGGGGGGCCACCGGGGAGCTGTTTTTT.

J is TRBJ1-5 and V is TRBV6-1; 9 nucleotides agree with TRBD1. CDR1 is MNHNS and CDR2 is SASEGT in the germline V gene. The CDR3 length is 14 residues. The junction had 3 bases not matched to a gene; V was cut back by 3 bases and J by 6 bases. CDR3 sequence (DNA): TGTGCCAGCAGTGACCGACAGGGGGGTCAGCCCCAGCATTTT. This gives the protein CASSDRQGGQPQHF.

The chain carries TRBV28 and TRBJ1-4; D perhaps matches TRBD1 (5 bases). Germline lookup yields CDR1 MDHEN and CDR2 SYDVKM. This CDR3 has 12 amino acids. The V end was cut by 7 bases, the J end by 6 bases, with 9 bases between. DNA of the CDR3: TGTGCCAGCACAGGGTGGGATGAAAAACTGTTTTTT. This translates into CASTGWDEKLFF.

This rearrangement joins TRBV7-9 to TRBJ2-5; D is possibly TRBD1 (6 bases). Judging by the DNA end, TRBJ2-7 fits better; the J call may be wrong. This CDR3 region has 15 residues. The germline gives CDR1 SEHNR, CDR2 FQNEAQ (reference sequence). The CDR3 region has the DNA TGTGCCAGCAGCCCTGATGACAGGAGCTCCTACGAGCAGTACTTC. It yields the protein CASSPDDRSSYEQYF.

This chain uses TRBV21-1 with TRBJ1-1; the table's TRBD1 call for D was not verified on the DNA. TRBV21-1 is an annotated pseudogene. This CDR3 comprises 15 residues. CDR3 in DNA: TGTGCCAGCAGACCCATGGACAGGGGGCGTACTGAAGCTTTCTTT. Translated: CASRPMDRGRTEAFF.

This clone was counted once. V usage is TRBV5-1 and J usage is TRBJ2-3, with TRBD2 matching over 11 bases. The length of the CDR3 is 15 residues. Trimming took 2 bases from V and 5 from J; bases not matched to a gene: 4. CDR1 and CDR2 from the germline V gene are SGHRS and YFSETQ. In DNA, the CDR3 is TGCGCCAGCAGCTTTTATCTAGCGGGAGGAGATACGCAGTATTTT. Its translation is CASSFYLAGGDTQYF.

The chain employs TRBV6-6 and TRBJ2-3, with TRBD1 matching over 8 bases. Trimming took 6 bases from V and 8 from J; bases not matched to a gene: 13. The germline gives CDR1 MNHNY, CDR2 SVGAGI (reference sequence). The CDR3 is 15 residues long. The CDR3 DNA follows: TGTGCCAGCAGCTCCAGGGGGCCCTTGGTCGGTACGCAGTATTTT. It specifies CASSSRGPLVGTQYF.

V and J are TRBV14 and TRBJ2-1; 13 bases are shared with TRBD2. Germline lookup yields CDR1 SGHDN and CDR2 FVKESK. The CDR3 is made up of 17 amino acids. The junction had 6 bases not matched to a gene; V was cut back by 0 bases and J by 7 bases. This CDR3 is CASSQETLAGGRNEQFF. CDR3 coding DNA: TGTGCCAGCAGCCAAGAAACACTAGCGGGAGGGCGAAATGAGCAGTTCTTC.

This clone was counted between two and nine times. The chain is built from TRBV6-1 and TRBJ2-7, with 10 bases matching TRBD2. The V segment lost 6 bases and the J segment 7 bases; nucleotides outside the gene matches: 3. The length of the CDR3 is 12 residues. Germline loops: CDR1 MNHNS, CDR2 SASEGT. The CDR3 DNA is TGTGCCAGCAGGACTAGCGGGTTGGAGCAGTACTTC. It encodes CASRTSGLEQYF.

The gene calls are TRBV19 and TRBJ1-4; 7 bases are a match to TRBD1. Losses at the gene ends were 5 bases for V and 5 bases for J; bases not matched to a gene: 8. The length of the CDR3 is 15 residues. Germline V gene sequence: CDR1 LNHDA, CDR2 SQIVND (reference sequence). CDR3 residues: CASSFSTGWNEKLFF. CDR3 nucleotide sequence: TGTGCCAGTAGTTTTTCGACAGGGTGGAATGAAAAACTGTTTTTT.

This rearrangement joins TRBV27 to TRBJ2-4; tentative D call: TRBD2 (5 bases). The V gene's germline CDR1 is MNHEY and CDR2 SMNVEV (reference sequence). The CDR3 spans 16 residues. The germline V and J ends were trimmed by 3 bases and 0 bases, with 12 bases remaining between them. The CDR3: CASSFMGSGAKNIQYF. The DNA of the CDR3 is TGTGCCAGCAGTTTCATGGGGAGTGGAGCCAAAAACATTCAGTACTTC.

The gene calls are TRBV19 and TRBJ2-2, with 9 bases that match TRBD1. This CDR3 comprises 16 residues. With V trimmed by 3 bases and J by 7 bases, 9 bases remained unmatched. CDR1 is LNHDA, CDR2 SQIVND, per germline (reference sequence). The CDR3: CASSMGTGSYSGELFF. Written as DNA, the CDR3 is TGTGCCAGTAGTATGGGGACAGGGAGTTACAGCGGGGAGCTGTTTTTT.

J is TRBJ2-1 and V is TRBV5-5; 8 nucleotides line up with TRBD2. The CDR3 has 16 residues. Germline CDR1 reads SGHKS; CDR2 reads YYEKEE (reference sequence). V lost 4 bases and J lost 3; bases outside the gene matches: 9. The CDR3 spells CASSGVPGGIYNEQFF. DNA of the CDR3: TGTGCCAGCAGCGGGGTTCCGGGAGGGATCTACAATGAGCAGTTCTTC.

This clone was counted a single time. The rearrangement links TRBV7-9 to TRBJ2-3; weak D call: TRBD1 (5 bases). Germline lookup yields CDR1 SEHNR and CDR2 FQNEAQ (reference sequence). The CDR3 is 15 residues long. V gave up 5 bases and J gave up 3 bases, with 15 bases separating them. DNA for the CDR3: TGTGCCAGCAGCCCAGGGCCAGGGCGGACAGATACGCAGTATTTT. This translates into CASSPGPGRTDTQYF.

A note on this clone: Within the sample, other DNA sequences also encode this same CDR3. V and J are TRBV7-6 and TRBJ2-7, with 11 bases aligning to TRBD2. CDR1 is SGHVS and CDR2 is FNYEAQ in the germline V gene. J was trimmed by 4 bases and V by 5 bases; bases with no gene match: 7. The CDR3 loop spans 15 amino acids. The CDR3 DNA sequence: TGTGCCAGCAGCGGAATAGCGGGAGGGCTTTACGAGCAGTACTTC. Translating it yields CASSGIAGGLYEQYF.

The chain joins TRBV19 to TRBJ1-1; no definite D call. The V and J ends lost 3 bases and 1 base respectively, with 9 bases between them. CDR1 is LNHDA and CDR2 is SQIVND in the germline V gene (reference sequence). This CDR3 spans 14 amino acids. The CDR3 is CASSISGQNTEAFF. CDR3 nucleotides: TGTGCCAGTAGTATTTCAGGTCAGAACACTGAAGCTTTCTTT.

This clone has more than one count but fewer than ten. The chain joins TRBV27 to TRBJ2-5; 8 bases are shared with TRBD1. With 5 bases clipped from V and 5 bases from J, the junction kept 13 bases outside the gene matches. Looked up from germline, CDR1 is MNHEY and CDR2 is SMNVEV (reference sequence). The CDR3 spans 16 residues. Here the CDR3 reads CASSETLRTGQETQYF. CDR3 DNA: TGTGCCAGCAGTGAGACCCTTAGGACAGGGCAGGAGACCCAGTACTTC.

DNA of the CDR3: TGCGCCAGCAGCCAAGATTCTAGCGGTTACAATGAGCAGTTCTTC. Protein sequence: CASSQDSSGYNEQFF. J is TRBJ2-1 and V is TRBV4-1, with 7 bases fitting TRBD2. The CDR3 runs to 15 residues. Germline-derived CDR1 and CDR2 are MGHRA and YSYEKL. With 0 bases clipped from V and 4 bases from J, the junction kept 3 bases outside the gene matches.

This chain uses TRBV11-2 with TRBJ2-3; D is unresolved. Per germline, CDR1 SGHAT and CDR2 FQNNGV. Trimming took 1 base from V and 0 from J, leaving 11 bases between them. The CDR3 extends over 16 amino acids. This CDR3 is CASSLVVAPSTDTQYF. Written as DNA, the CDR3 is TGTGCCAGCAGCTTAGTGGTGGCACCAAGCACAGATACGCAGTATTTT.

The CDR3 loop reads CAWSDPGGDYEQYF. The CDR3 DNA follows: TGTGCCTGGAGTGACCCCGGCGGGGACTACGAGCAGTACTTC. This rearrangement joins TRBV30 to TRBJ2-7, with D possibly being TRBD2 (6 bases). This CDR3 has 14 residues. CDR1 GTSNPN and CDR2 SVGIG come from the germline V gene (reference sequence). Trimming stripped 1 base from V and 3 bases from J, with 13 bases between.

This chain uses TRBV7-3 with TRBJ2-5, with 7 bases matching TRBD1. The tail of the sequence fits TRBJ2-7 better, so the J call may be wrong. Looked up from germline, CDR1 is SGHTA and CDR2 is FQGTGA. There are 13 residues in the CDR3. CDR3 protein: CASSPTGAYEQYF. The CDR3, as DNA: TGTGCCAGCAGCCCTACAGGGGCATACGAGCAGTACTTC.

This chain connects TRBV29-1 to TRBJ2-2; 10 nucleotides agree with TRBD1. V lost 2 bases and J lost 6; bases outside the gene matches: 9. CDR1 and CDR2 (germline): SQVTM, ANQGSEA. The CDR3 contains 16 residues. For the CDR3, the DNA is TGCAGCGTTGAATCGCCCGGGACAGGGGTCGCCGGGGAGCTGTTTTTT. It specifies CSVESPGTGVAGELFF.

Only a few counts were recorded for this clone. The rearrangement links TRBV4-2 to TRBJ2-5, with TRBD1 identical over 10 bases. V was pared by 3 bases and J by 5 bases, with 6 bases of the junction left unmatched. Germline V gives CDR1 LGHNA, CDR2 YNFKEQ. This CDR3 has 15 residues. The CDR3, as DNA: TGTGCCAGCAGCCAGATGACAGGGGGCGTGGAGACCCAGTACTTC. Translation gives CASSQMTGGVETQYF.

V usage is TRBV15 and J usage is TRBJ1-4; D call uncertain. Germline CDR1 and CDR2: LNHNV and YYDKDF (reference sequence). The CDR3 length is 16 residues. V was shortened by 1 base and J by 8 bases, with 17 bases between the two germline ends. The CDR3 region has the DNA TGTGCCACCAGCAGAGGATTGGAGCAACTAGGAGAAAAACTGTTTTTT. Protein: CATSRGLEQLGEKLFF.

J is TRBJ2-1 and V is TRBV18; 13 bases fit TRBD2. This CDR3 spans 16 amino acids. V lost 4 bases and J lost 7; bases outside the gene matches: 7. Germline V gives CDR1 KGHSH, CDR2 LQKENI. CDR3 nucleotides: TGTGCCAGCTCACTCGGACTAGCGGGAGTGGAAAATGAGCAGTTCTTC. Translating gives CASSLGLAGVENEQFF.

This sequence joins TRBV19 and TRBJ2-7; TRBD1 matches 8 bases. V trimming: 5 bases; J trimming: 1 base; junction bases outside the gene matches: 7. From germline, CDR1 is LNHDA and CDR2 SQIVND (reference sequence). This CDR3 has 15 residues. The CDR3 DNA sequence: TGTGCCAGTAGTCCTTCCGGGACAGGTTCCTACGAGCAGTACTTC. It encodes CASSPSGTGSYEQYF. The whole variable domain, filled in from reference TRBV19 and TRBJ2-7, reads DGGITQSPKYLFRKEGQNVTLSCEQNLNHDAMYWYRQDPGQGLRLIYYSQIVNDFQKGDIAEGYSVSREKKESFPLTVTSAQKNPTAFYLCASSPSGTGSYEQYFGPGTRLTVT.